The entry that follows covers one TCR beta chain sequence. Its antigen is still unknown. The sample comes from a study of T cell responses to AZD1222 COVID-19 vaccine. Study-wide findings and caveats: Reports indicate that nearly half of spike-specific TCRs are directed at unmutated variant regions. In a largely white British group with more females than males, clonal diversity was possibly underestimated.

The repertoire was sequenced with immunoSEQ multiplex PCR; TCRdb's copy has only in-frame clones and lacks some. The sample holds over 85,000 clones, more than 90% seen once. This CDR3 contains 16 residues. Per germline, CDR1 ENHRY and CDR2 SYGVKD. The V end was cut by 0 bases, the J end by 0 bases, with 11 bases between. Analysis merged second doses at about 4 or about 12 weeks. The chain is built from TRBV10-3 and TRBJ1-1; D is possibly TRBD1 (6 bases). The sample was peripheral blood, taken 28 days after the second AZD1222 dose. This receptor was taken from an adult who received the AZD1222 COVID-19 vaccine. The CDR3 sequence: CAISESTGLMNTEAFF. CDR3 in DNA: TGTGCCATCAGTGAGTCCACAGGGCTTATGAACACTGAAGCTTTCTTT.